This entry lists 25 T cell receptor beta chains sequenced from one sample in a study of T cell changes during pregnancy in multiple sclerosis. Method: immunoSEQ multiplex PCR; TCRdb's copy keeps in-frame clones and lacks some. The sample carries around 60,000 clones, 91% recorded once. The source material was CD4+ T cells from peripheral blood mononuclear cells, sampled after pregnancy. The source of these receptors is a female donor in good health, enrolled as a control in a pregnancy study.

The V and J genes are TRBV6-1 and TRBJ1-6, with a possible D match to TRBD1 (5 bases). CDR3 length: 16 residues. Germline assignment: CDR1 MNHNS and CDR2 SASEGT. Trimming left V 3 bases short and J 4 bases short, with 13 bases between. The CDR3 DNA sequence: TGTGCCAGCAGTGACAGGGCTCCCCTTTATAATTCACCCCTCCACTTT. Protein: CASSDRAPLYNSPLHF.

The CDR3 DNA reads TGTGCCAGCAGTGAACCCCACGGGGGAGTACGAGCTTTCTTT. Protein product: CASSEPHGGVRAFF. The rearrangement links TRBV6-1 to TRBJ1-1; tentatively, D is TRBD1 (5 bases). Per the germline V gene, CDR1 is MNHNS and CDR2 is SASEGT. The CDR3 consists of 14 residues. V lost 2 bases, J lost 10 bases, and 17 bases lay in between.

The chain recombines TRBV10-3 with TRBJ2-1; D might be TRBD1 (5 bases). This CDR3 comprises 14 residues. Trimming took off 4 bases at V and 8 bases at J, with 15 bases between the two ends. Germline loops: CDR1 ENHRY, CDR2 SYGVKD. This CDR3 is CAISVGREGDEQFF. CDR3 DNA sequence: TGTGCCATCAGTGTGGGCAGGGAAGGCGATGAGCAGTTCTTC.

The chain uses TRBV6-5 and TRBJ1-6; D remains unclear. Per the germline V gene, CDR1 is MNHEY and CDR2 is SVGAGI. The V gene lost 2 bases and the J gene lost 0 bases, with 8 bases spanning the gap. CDR3 length equals 16 residues. CDR3 in DNA: TGTGCCAGCAGTTACGTTCACAGCTCCTATAATTCACCCCTCCACTTT. Translation: CASSYVHSSYNSPLHF.

The genes are TRBV4-3 and TRBJ2-2; D not certain. The CDR3 sequence is 15 residues long. V was trimmed by 4 bases and J by 4 bases, leaving 13 bases between them. Germline-derived CDR1 and CDR2 are LGHNA and YSLEER. The CDR3 loop reads CASSPMAGTTGELFF. In DNA form, the CDR3 reads TGCGCCAGCAGCCCGATGGCAGGTACCACCGGGGAGCTGTTTTTT.

V usage is TRBV30 and J usage is TRBJ2-3; D gene uncertain. Looked up from germline, CDR1 is GTSNPN and CDR2 is SVGIG (reference sequence). This CDR3 is 14 amino acids long. V lost 7 bases, J lost 0 bases, and 14 bases lay in between. CDR3 sequence reads: CASARRSSTDTQYF. CDR3 DNA: TGTGCCTCCGCCCGCCGGAGCAGCACAGATACGCAGTATTTT.

The chain carries TRBV2 and TRBJ1-1; D unresolved. V lost 3 bases and J lost 0, with 11 bases in between. The CDR3 totals 15 residues. Germline values: CDR1 SNHLY, CDR2 FYNNEI. The CDR3 reads CASSDQGLMNTEAFF. The CDR3 region has the DNA TGTGCCAGCAGTGATCAAGGACTGATGAACACTGAAGCTTTCTTT. Full variable domain (outside the CDR3, taken from reference TRBV2 and TRBJ1-1): EPEVTQTPSHQVTQMGQEVILRCVPISNHLYFYWYRQILGQKVEFLVSFYNNEISEKSEIFDDQFSVERPDGSNFTLKIRSTKLEDSAMYFCASSDQGLMNTEAFFGQGTRLTVV.

The chain uses TRBV6-5 and TRBJ2-2, with 9 bases matching TRBD1. Trimming removed 1 base from V and 9 bases from J; junction bases left unmatched: 9. This CDR3 spans 16 amino acids. Germline lookup yields CDR1 MNHEY and CDR2 SVGAGI. The CDR3 region is CASSYWGQGGIRELFF. The CDR3 DNA follows: TGTGCCAGCAGTTACTGGGGACAGGGTGGCATCCGGGAGCTGTTTTTT.

This chain uses TRBV19 with TRBJ1-4; a weak D match, TRBD1 (6 bases). The germline V gene has CDR1 LNHDA and CDR2 SQIVND (reference sequence). CDR3 length equals 15 residues. The V and J ends lost 4 bases and 3 bases respectively, with 12 bases between them. CDR3 in amino acids: CASSTRQASNEKLFF. The DNA of the CDR3 is TGTGCCAGTAGTACCAGACAGGCATCTAATGAAAAACTGTTTTTT. The variable domain in full, completed from reference TRBV19 and TRBJ1-4, reads DGGITQSPKYLFRKEGQNVTLSCEQNLNHDAMYWYRQDPGQGLRLIYYSQIVNDFQKGDIAEGYSVSREKKESFPLTVTSAQKNPTAFYLCASSTRQASNEKLFFGSGTQLSVL.

The chain carries TRBV5-1 and TRBJ2-3, with D possibly matching TRBD2 (6 bases). The V gene lost 3 bases and the J gene lost 5 bases, with 10 bases spanning the gap. CDR1 is SGHRS, CDR2 YFSETQ, per germline. The length of the CDR3 is 13 residues. CDR3 sequence reads: CASSSPSVDTQYF. The CDR3 DNA is TGCGCCAGCAGCTCTCCTAGCGTAGATACGCAGTATTTT. Complete variable domain (other parts from reference TRBV5-1 and TRBJ2-3): KAGVTQTPRYLIKTRGQQVTLSCSPISGHRSVSWYQQTPGQGLQFLFEYFSETQRNKGNFPGRFSGRQFSNSRSEMNVSTLELGDSALYLCASSSPSVDTQYFGPGTRLTVL.

The chain uses TRBV14 and TRBJ1-3, with 10 nucleotides matching TRBD1. The ends lost 10 bases at V and 2 bases at J; junction bases unmatched: 11. Germline V gene data show CDR1 as SGHDN and CDR2 as FVKESK. CDR3 length: 16 amino acids. DNA of the CDR3: TGTGCCAACCGGGACAGGGGAAAATATCCTGGAAACACCATATATTTT. Translated: CANRDRGKYPGNTIYF. Full variable domain (rest looked up from reference TRBV14 and TRBJ1-3): EAGVTQFPSHSVIEKGQTVTLRCDPISGHDNLYWYRRVMGKEIKFLLHFVKESKQDESGMPNNRFLAERTGGTYSTLKVQPAELEDSGVYFCANRDRGKYPGNTIYFGEGSWLTVV.

This clone has at least ten counts. The chain combines TRBV16 with TRBJ1-5; D gene ambiguous. The CDR3 covers 15 residues. V dropped 0 bases and J dropped 4 bases, with 10 bases sitting between them. Germline assignment: CDR1 KGHSY and CDR2 FQNENV. The CDR3 DNA sequence: TGTGCCAGCAGCCAATCAGCAGGTCCAAATCAGCCCCAGCATTTT. It yields the protein CASSQSAGPNQPQHF.

This clone was detected a few times. The V gene is TRBV4-3, the J gene TRBJ1-1; D uncertain. CDR1 and CDR2 (germline): LGHNA, YSLEER. This CDR3 is built from 14 residues. V was cut by 1 base and J by 8 bases, with 14 bases left in between. In DNA, the CDR3 is TGCGCCAGCAGCCAAGGGGCTGGCCCCCGAGAAGCTTTCTTT. Amino acids: CASSQGAGPREAFF.

This rearrangement joins TRBV7-7 to TRBJ2-7, with D possibly being TRBD1 (6 bases). This CDR3 is 13 amino acids long. From germline, CDR1 is SSHAT and CDR2 FNYEAQ (reference sequence). Trimming took off 4 bases at V and 2 bases at J, with 9 bases between the two ends. The CDR3 region has the DNA TGTGCCAGCAGCTCAGGGGTGACCTACGAGCAGTACTTC. It encodes CASSSGVTYEQYF. Filled out from reference TRBV7-7 and TRBJ2-7, the complete variable domain reads GAGVSQSPRYKVTKRGQDVTLRCDPISSHATLYWYQQALGQGPEFLTYFNYEAQPDKSGLPSDRFSAERPEGSISTLTIQRTEQRDSAMYRCASSSGVTYEQYFGPGTRLTVT.

This rearrangement joins TRBV11-3 to TRBJ2-2; 11 positions agree with TRBD2. V shed 4 bases, J shed 4 bases, and the junction held 5 bases outside the gene matches. Germline CDR1 SGHNT, CDR2 YENEEA. This CDR3 contains 16 residues. The CDR3 DNA follows: TGTGCCAGCAGCTCCTATGGGACTAGCGGCACCGGGGAGCTGTTTTTT. Residues: CASSSYGTSGTGELFF. The full variable domain, in which reference TRBV11-3 and TRBJ2-2 provide the parts outside the CDR3, is EAGVVQSPRYKIIEKKQPVAFWCNPISGHNTLYWYLQNLGQGPELLIRYENEEAVDDSQLPKDRFSAERLKGVDSTLKIQPAELGDSAVYLCASSSYGTSGTGELFFGEGSRLTVL.

The gene calls are TRBV25-1 and TRBJ1-5, with D possibly matching TRBD1 (5 bases). Germline V gene lookup returns CDR1 MGHDK and CDR2 SYGVNS. This CDR3 comprises 13 residues. V was clipped by 3 bases and J by 6 bases, with 9 bases between them. DNA for the CDR3: TGTGCCAGCAGTGACAGGGTGGGTCAGCCCCAGCATTTT. Its protein is CASSDRVGQPQHF.

This chain joins TRBV4-3 and TRBJ1-5; D ambiguous. The V gene's germline CDR1 is LGHNA and CDR2 YSLEER. The CDR3 sequence is 15 residues long. Trimming pared 0 bases from V and 4 bases from J, leaving 10 bases between. CDR3 protein: CASSQENGRNQPQHF. As DNA, the CDR3 is TGCGCCAGCAGCCAAGAAAATGGCAGGAATCAGCCCCAGCATTTT.

V gene TRBV13 combines with J gene TRBJ1-1, with TRBD1 matching over 8 bases. J gave up 10 bases and V 5 bases, and 3 bases lay outside the gene matches. The CDR3 is 11 amino acids. CDR1 is PRHDT and CDR2 is FYEKMQ in the germline V gene (reference sequence). The chain's CDR3 is CASSRQGRAFF. CDR3 DNA sequence: TGTGCCAGCAGCCGACAGGGGCGAGCTTTCTTT.

This clone came up once. The gene calls are TRBV6-6 and TRBJ1-5; 11 bases agree with TRBD1. The CDR3 has 16 residues. After removal of 5 bases from V and 7 bases from J, the junction contained 10 bases not matched to a gene. CDR1 and CDR2 (germline): MNHNY, SVGAGI (reference sequence). CDR3 nucleotide sequence: TGTGCCAGCAGTCCCGGACAGGGGGCGACTCGGCAGCCCCAGCATTTT. Encoded protein: CASSPGQGATRQPQHF.

The gene calls are TRBV7-3 and TRBJ1-2, with D possibly matching TRBD1 (5 bases). CDR3 length equals 13 residues. The germline V gene encodes CDR1 SGHTA and CDR2 FQGTGA. The ends were cut back, 5 bases at V and 6 bases at J, with 13 bases in the middle. The CDR3: CASSLVLGDGYTF. Written as DNA, the CDR3 is TGTGCCAGCAGCCTCGTCCTAGGGGATGGCTACACCTTC.

This chain joins TRBV6-1 and TRBJ2-1; the D is unclear. The CDR3 is 11 residues long. Germline V gene lookup returns CDR1 MNHNS and CDR2 SASEGT. Trimming removed 10 bases from V and 8 bases from J, with 12 bases in between. DNA for the CDR3: TGTGCCACCCTCGTTATGTATGAGCAGTTCTTC. Translation: CATLVMYEQFF.

Written as DNA, the CDR3 is TGTGCCAGCAGCTTCGGGACAGGGAGTAGAAACACCATATATTTT. Residues: CASSFGTGSRNTIYF. The chain combines TRBV5-6 with TRBJ1-3, with 9 bases aligning to TRBD1. Germline CDR1 is SGHDT and CDR2 is YYEEEE. The trim removed 2 bases at V and 5 bases at J, leaving 5 bases unmatched. CDR3 size: 15 residues.

The chain joins TRBV2 to TRBJ1-1; tentative D call: TRBD1 (6 bases). V shed 7 bases and J shed 6 bases, with 15 bases lying between them. The CDR3 has 13 amino acids. Germline loops: CDR1 SNHLY, CDR2 FYNNEI. This CDR3 reads CASMGAGAPEAFF. In DNA, the CDR3 is TGTGCCAGCATGGGAGCAGGGGCCCCTGAAGCTTTCTTT.

This chain links TRBV5-4 with TRBJ1-2, with 8 bases fitting TRBD1. CDR1 and CDR2 (germline): SGHNT, YYREEE (reference sequence). Losses at the gene ends were 4 bases for V and 2 bases for J; bases not matched to a gene: 4. This CDR3 is built from 14 residues. CDR3: CASSPWTGNYGYTF. The DNA of the CDR3 is TGTGCCAGCAGCCCATGGACAGGGAACTATGGCTACACCTTC.

A note on this clone: The junction shows a germline mismatch at one end, possibly a read error. The chain is built from TRBV5-1 and TRBJ2-5; D ambiguous. Germline CDR1 is SGHRS and CDR2 is YFSETQ. This CDR3 region has 14 residues. The CDR3 protein is CASSLDSFLETQYF. CDR3 coding DNA: TGCGCCAGCAGTTTGGATTCTTTCCTAGAGACCCAGTACTTC.